This T cell receptor (beta chain) was sequenced for a study of blood T cell repertoires in COVID-19. Study-level background: Samples of COVID-19 (acute and convalescent) were obtained from the United States, Italy and Spain. Sample material is recorded as cDNA or gDNA derived from T cells, B-cell-depleted T cells, or PBMCs.

Per the germline V gene, CDR1 is MNHEY and CDR2 is SVGAGI. Trimming removed 6 bases from V and 5 bases from J, with 13 bases in between. This CDR3 region has 13 residues. Clones were sequenced by immunoSEQ multiplex PCR, and TCRdb holds only the in-frame ones, with some missing. The repertoire holds around 220,000 clones, approximately 86% seen once, with approximately 4.9% in the top ten. The chain combines TRBV6-5 with TRBJ1-2; a weak D match, TRBD1 (5 bases). The sequence was obtained from an elderly woman with active or convalescent COVID-19. The sample consisted of peripheral blood. The CDR3: CASSAPGGYGYTF. The CDR3 DNA reads as TGTGCCAGCAGCGCACCCGGGGGGTATGGCTACACCTTC.